The present T cell receptor (beta chain) was sequenced within a study of blood T cells in healthy people across ages. Study-wide findings and caveats: Diversity figures based on one million T cells were deemed too low.

The CDR3 contains 16 residues. Germline loops: CDR1 SGHAT, CDR2 FQNNGV. A sample-barcoded 5' primer and a J-beta primer mix were used in a second PCR of about 6 to 11 cycles. TCRdb recomputed calls from the 5' RACE reads with MiXCR, one row per CDR3 protein. The sample has 1.4 million or so distinct CDR3 sequences; around 40% are singletons. Peripheral blood, 9.5 to 10 milliliters per donor, was collected. Concerning this clonotype itself: Its antigen is currently unknown.

Source material: blood. The clonotype was recovered from a woman between 18 and 29 years old in good health. The chain is built from TRBV11-2 and TRBJ2-1; D is possibly TRBD1 (6 bases). The J call is doubtful: the DNA matches TRBJ2-7 better. CDR3 nucleotide sequence: TGTGCCAGCAGCTTGTATACAGGGTTCACCTACAATGAGCAGTACTTC. As protein: CASSLYTGFTYNEQYF.